The 24 T cell receptor beta chains in this list originate from one sample, sequenced in a study of shared clonotypes between healthy human individuals. Libraries were prepared by immunoSEQ multiplex PCR; TCRdb keeps only in-frame clonotypes and omits some of them. Altogether fewer than 130,000 clones are present, about 67% being singletons, with the ten largest covering 24%. The sequencing input was memory CD8+ T cells sorted from blood. The subset here: CD45RO+ cells pooled with CCR7-negative TemRA cells. The receptors originated from a woman in her twenties or thirties in good health.

V and J are TRBV4-1 and TRBJ2-2; the D is unclear. Germline lookup yields CDR1 MGHRA and CDR2 YSYEKL. V shed 4 bases and J shed 7 bases, with 13 bases lying between them. The CDR3 covers 14 residues. The CDR3 region is CASSPDGVNGELFF. The DNA for the CDR3 is TGCGCCAGCAGCCCCGATGGAGTCAACGGGGAGCTGTTTTTT.

As to this clone: This probably arose from a read error, given a far larger clone one base away. J is TRBJ1-1 and V is TRBV5-5; D unclear. This CDR3 is 11 amino acids long. The V gene's germline CDR1 is SGHKS and CDR2 YYEKEE (reference sequence). V lost 2 bases to trimming and J lost 5 bases, with 4 bases between them. The chain's CDR3 is CASSLGTEAFF. In DNA, the CDR3 is TGTGCCAGCAGCTTAGGGACTGAAGCTTTCTTT.

This chain connects TRBV7-9 to TRBJ2-2; D perhaps matches TRBD2 (6 bases). Deletions cut 4 bases from V and 0 bases from J, with 12 bases between. The germline V gene encodes CDR1 SEHNR and CDR2 FQNEAQ (reference sequence). This CDR3 has 16 amino acids. This chain's CDR3 is CASSSAGTANTGELFF. The CDR3 coding sequence is TGTGCCAGCAGCTCCGCGGGGACCGCGAACACCGGGGAGCTGTTTTTT.

This clone appeared a single time. Here the CDR3 DNA reads TGTGCCACCAGCACCAGGACAGATTCCTCCTACGAGCAGTACTTC. Translating it yields CATSTRTDSSYEQYF. The chain employs TRBV15 and TRBJ2-7; the D gene is possibly TRBD1 (6 bases). Looked up from germline, CDR1 is LNHNV and CDR2 is YYDKDF (reference sequence). V lost 4 bases and J 0 bases, leaving 13 bases between the germline ends. The CDR3 is made up of 15 amino acids.

The chain links TRBV11-2 to TRBJ2-7; no definite D call. CDR1 and CDR2 (germline): SGHAT, FQNNGV. Trimming shortened V by 5 bases and J by 6 bases, and 11 bases separated the two germline ends. The CDR3 has 12 amino acids. The CDR3: CASSPDLGEQYF. CDR3 bases: TGTGCCAGCAGCCCCGACTTAGGCGAGCAGTACTTC.

The CDR3 region is CASSPPGELFF. Here the CDR3 DNA reads TGTGCCAGTAGTCCCCCCGGGGAGCTGTTTTTT. This sequence joins TRBV19 and TRBJ2-2, with D hard to call. This CDR3 has 11 amino acids. CDR1 and CDR2 (germline): LNHDA, SQIVND (reference sequence). V gave up 5 bases and J gave up 6 bases, with 4 bases separating them.

The V gene is TRBV15, the J gene TRBJ2-7; D is possibly TRBD1 (5 bases). The V gene's germline CDR1 is LNHNV and CDR2 YYDKDF (reference sequence). V lost 1 base and J lost 2, with 9 bases in between. This CDR3 spans 14 amino acids. The CDR3 here is CATSRVKGTYEQYF. In DNA form, the CDR3 reads TGTGCCACCAGCAGAGTGAAGGGGACCTACGAGCAGTACTTC.

This clone has a count of ten or more. V is TRBV27 and J is TRBJ2-5; D is unclear. Germline V gene data show CDR1 as MNHEY and CDR2 as SMNVEV (reference sequence). This CDR3 region has 13 residues. V dropped 6 bases and J dropped 7 bases, with 15 bases sitting between them. CDR3 residues: CASSLVGKVTQYF. Here the CDR3 DNA reads TGTGCCAGCAGCCTCGTGGGAAAGGTGACCCAGTACTTC.

This sequence joins TRBV6-1 and TRBJ2-7; D not resolved. From germline, CDR1 is MNHNS and CDR2 SASEGT. The CDR3 has 14 amino acids. The CDR3 DNA reads TGTGCTACAGCACGGCCGGGCCGTGGCTTAGAGCAGTACTTC. Protein product: CATARPGRGLEQYF.

This clone turned up a few times. This rearrangement joins TRBV28 to TRBJ1-2; 8 nucleotides align to TRBD1. The CDR3 loop spans 14 amino acids. The germline CDR1 and CDR2 sequences are MDHEN and SYDVKM. The V segment lost 6 bases and the J segment 0 bases; nucleotides outside the gene matches: 3. CDR3 bases: TGTGCCAGCAGAGACAGGGGAGCTAACTATGGCTACACCTTC. Its protein product is CASRDRGANYGYTF.

The chain employs TRBV9 and TRBJ1-2; the D is unclear. The germline V and J ends were trimmed by 0 bases and 5 bases, with 5 bases remaining between them. In germline, CDR1 is SGDLS, CDR2 YYNGEE. The CDR3 has 12 amino acids. This chain's CDR3 is CASSVAWYGYTF. The CDR3, as DNA: TGTGCCAGCAGCGTAGCCTGGTATGGCTACACCTTC. Full variable domain (rest looked up from reference TRBV9 and TRBJ1-2): DSGVTQTPKHLITATGQRVTLRCSPRSGDLSVYWYQQSLDQGLQFLIQYYNGEERAKGNILERFSAQQFPDLHSELNLSSLELGDSALYFCASSVAWYGYTFGSGTRLTVV.

J is TRBJ2-7 and V is TRBV6-5, with D possibly being TRBD1 or TRBD2 (5 bases each). Trimming removed 7 bases at V and 2 bases at J, with 15 bases between. CDR1 and CDR2 (germline): MNHEY, SVGAGI. The CDR3 is made up of 14 amino acids. CDR3 amino acids: CASKPRQRTYEQYF. As DNA, the CDR3 is TGTGCCAGCAAACCGAGACAGCGGACCTACGAGCAGTACTTC.

The V and J genes are TRBV9 and TRBJ1-2, with unresolved D. Germline V lookup: CDR1 SGDLS, CDR2 YYNGEE. The CDR3 is 16 residues long. Trimming removed 4 bases from V and 8 bases from J, with 24 bases in between. The CDR3 protein is CASSLQGEGLSQGYTF. CDR3 in DNA: TGTGCCAGCAGCCTTCAAGGTGAGGGTTTATCACAAGGCTACACCTTC.

In this sample, this clone turned up once. The V and J genes are TRBV15 and TRBJ2-1, with a tentative D call TRBD1 (5 bases). Germline V lookup: CDR1 LNHNV, CDR2 YYDKDF (reference sequence). The CDR3 runs to 13 residues. Trimming cost V 8 bases and J 12 bases, with 20 bases left between them. DNA of the CDR3: TGTGCCACCGCGCCTCAGGGTTTCTCTGGGCAGTTCTTC. It specifies CATAPQGFSGQFF. Using reference TRBV15 and TRBJ2-1 for the parts outside the CDR3, the full variable domain is DAMVIQNPRYQVTQFGKPVTLSCSQTLNHNVMYWYQQKSSQAPKLLFHYYDKDFNNEADTPDNFQSRRPNTSFCFLDIRSPGLGDTAMYLCATAPQGFSGQFFGPGTRLTVL.

This clone was recorded a few times. The V gene is TRBV13, the J gene TRBJ2-2; 10 nucleotides agree with TRBD2. CDR3 length: 16 amino acids. Losses at the gene ends were 5 bases for V and 6 bases for J; bases not matched to a gene: 9. Germline V gene lookup returns CDR1 PRHDT and CDR2 FYEKMQ (reference sequence). The DNA for the CDR3 is TGTGCCAGCAGCCTGGGACCGGGACTAGCGTCCGGGGAGCTGTTTTTT. Translating it yields CASSLGPGLASGELFF.

This clone was detected ten times or more. The V call is TRBV7-8, the J call TRBJ1-5; 7 bases agree with TRBD1. The CDR3 is 16 amino acids. With V trimmed by 5 bases and J by 2 bases, 9 bases remained unmatched. From germline, CDR1 is SGHVS and CDR2 FQNEAQ. The DNA of the CDR3 is TGTGCCAGCAGCGCCTCGACAGGGTCAGGCAATCAGCCCCAGCATTTT. Translated: CASSASTGSGNQPQHF.

The V and J genes are TRBV14 and TRBJ2-7, with D possibly called TRBD1 or TRBD2 (5 bases each). Germline V gives CDR1 SGHDN, CDR2 FVKESK. The CDR3 consists of 15 residues. Trimming took 1 base from V and 3 from J, leaving 13 bases between them. As DNA, the CDR3 is TGTGCCAGCAGCCAAGCGGATCGGGACCACTACGAGCAGTACTTC. Its protein product is CASSQADRDHYEQYF.

The CDR3: CASSFRWFQREGWIQYF. The CDR3 nucleotides read TGCGCCAGCAGCTTTCGATGGTTCCAGCGGGAGGGTTGGATCCAGTACTTC. The chain uses TRBV5-1 and TRBJ2-5, with 10 bases that match TRBD2. V trimming: 2 bases; J trimming: 10 bases; junction bases outside the gene matches: 17. The length of the CDR3 is 17 residues. Germline CDR1 SGHRS, CDR2 YFSETQ.

The chain carries TRBV6-1 and TRBJ2-2, with 7 bases fitting TRBD1. The CDR3 contains 15 residues. J gave up 7 bases and V 2 bases, and 7 bases lay outside the gene matches. Germline V CDR1 and CDR2: MNHNS, SASEGT. Here the CDR3 DNA reads TGTGCCAGCAGTGAATCTGAGGGGGCGGGCGGGGAGCTGTTTTTT. It translates to CASSESEGAGGELFF.

The chain joins TRBV28 to TRBJ1-2; unclear D gene. Germline V gene data show CDR1 as MDHEN and CDR2 as SYDVKM. With 6 bases removed from V and 1 base from J, the gap between germline ends came to 15 bases. This CDR3 region has 15 residues. The CDR3 DNA is TGTGCCAGCAGCGGGGTAGGAAGGAATAACTATGGCTACACCTTC. It codes for CASSGVGRNNYGYTF.

This clone was seen more than once but under ten times. The rearrangement joins TRBV7-2 to TRBJ2-7; weak D call: TRBD1 (5 bases). Germline V CDR1 and CDR2: SGHTA, FQGNSA. CDR3 size: 16 residues. Deletions cut 0 bases from V and 2 bases from J, with 14 bases between. CDR3 in DNA: TGTGCCAGCAGCTTAGCCATTCAGGGTTCCACCTACGAGCAGTACTTC. Translating gives CASSLAIQGSTYEQYF.

J is TRBJ1-5 and V is TRBV13; D not certain. Deletions cut 5 bases from V and 2 bases from J, with 7 bases between. The germline V gene has CDR1 PRHDT and CDR2 FYEKMQ (reference sequence). The CDR3 is made up of 13 amino acids. The CDR3 DNA sequence: TGTGCCAGCAGCGTCGGGGGCAATCAGCCCCAGCATTTT. This encodes CASSVGGNQPQHF.

This clone was detected only a few times. The chain carries TRBV27 and TRBJ2-3; the match to TRBD1 covers 7 bases. The CDR3 extends over 14 amino acids. Germline V lookup: CDR1 MNHEY, CDR2 SMNVEV (reference sequence). V shed 5 bases and J 5 bases; nucleotides not matched to a gene: 7. The CDR3 sequence: CASSTGDSLDTQYF. DNA for the CDR3: TGTGCCAGCAGTACCGGGGACAGCTTAGATACGCAGTATTTT.

This chain links TRBV18 with TRBJ2-1; 10 bases match TRBD2. Per germline, CDR1 KGHSH and CDR2 LQKENI. The length of the CDR3 is 16 residues. Trimming cost V 4 bases and J 9 bases; bases outside gene matches: 12. The DNA of the CDR3 is TGTGCCAGCTCACTTCTCAGGCTAGCGGGAGTTCTTGAGCAGTTCTTC. Translating it yields CASSLLRLAGVLEQFF.